This T cell receptor beta chain was recorded in a study of CD8+CD57+ T cells in acquired aplastic anemia. Study-level points and caveats: Both patients and controls carried the same twenty-nine CD8+ CDR3 sequences. CD8+ Simpson's diversity showed no significant patient-control difference.

An expansion of CD8+CD57+ cells by flow cytometry had been shown in patients chosen for sequencing. Severe acquired aplastic anemia was present in every patient. There was no therapy given to any patient before the blood sampling took place. The V end was cut by 4 bases, the J end by 5 bases, with 17 bases between. The CDR3 sequence is 14 residues long. The germline CDR1 and CDR2 sequences are SQVTM and ANQGSEA. Using genomic DNA as the template, TCR beta VDJ and CDR3 profiling was carried out. MiXCR was run by TCRdb on the reads, yielding one entry per CDR3 protein. In the table there are over 150,000 distinct CDR3 sequences, 71% of which are singletons. The sample holds a few counts of this clonotype. The antigen is not known.

The sequence was obtained from a human donor with aplastic anemia. Specimen: sorted CD4+, CD8+, or CD8+CD57+ T cells (not recorded which) from PBMCs. This sequence joins TRBV29-1 and TRBJ1-1; tentative D call: TRBD1 (5 bases). The CDR3 coding sequence is TGCAGCGTTGCCAGCGGGGGGAGAGGAACTGAAGCTTTCTTT. Its protein is CSVASGGRGTEAFF.